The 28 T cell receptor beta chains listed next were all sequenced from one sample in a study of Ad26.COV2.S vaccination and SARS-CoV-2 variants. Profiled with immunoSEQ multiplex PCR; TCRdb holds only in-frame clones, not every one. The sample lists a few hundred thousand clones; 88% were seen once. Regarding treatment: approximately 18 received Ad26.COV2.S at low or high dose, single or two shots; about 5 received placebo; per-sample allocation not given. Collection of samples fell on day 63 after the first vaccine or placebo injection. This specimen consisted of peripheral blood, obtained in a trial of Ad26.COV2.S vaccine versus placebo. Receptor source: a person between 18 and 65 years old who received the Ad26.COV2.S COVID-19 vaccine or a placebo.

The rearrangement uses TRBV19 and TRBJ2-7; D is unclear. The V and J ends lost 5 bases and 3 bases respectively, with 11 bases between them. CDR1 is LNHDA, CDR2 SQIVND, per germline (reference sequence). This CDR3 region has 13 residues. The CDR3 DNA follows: TGTGCCAGTAGTCCCTCGACCCTCTACGAGCAGTACTTC. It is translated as CASSPSTLYEQYF.

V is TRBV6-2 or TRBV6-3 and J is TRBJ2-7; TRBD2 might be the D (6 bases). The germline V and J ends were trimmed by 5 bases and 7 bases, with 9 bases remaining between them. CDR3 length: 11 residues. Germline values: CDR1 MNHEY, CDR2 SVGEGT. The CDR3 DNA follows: TGTGCCAGCAGTACGGGGGAGGAGCAGTACTTC. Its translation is CASSTGEEQYF.

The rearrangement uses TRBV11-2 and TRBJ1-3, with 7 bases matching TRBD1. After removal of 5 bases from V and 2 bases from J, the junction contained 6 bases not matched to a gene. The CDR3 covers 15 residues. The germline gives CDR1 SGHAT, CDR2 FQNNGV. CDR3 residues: CASSPLTGPGNTIYF. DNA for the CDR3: TGTGCCAGCAGCCCCCTGACAGGGCCTGGAAACACCATATATTTT. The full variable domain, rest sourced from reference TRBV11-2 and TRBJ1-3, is EAGVAQSPRYKIIEKRQSVAFWCNPISGHATLYWYQQILGQGPKLLIQFQNNGVVDDSQLPKDRFSAERLKGVDSTLKIQPAKLEDSAVYLCASSPLTGPGNTIYFGEGSWLTVV.

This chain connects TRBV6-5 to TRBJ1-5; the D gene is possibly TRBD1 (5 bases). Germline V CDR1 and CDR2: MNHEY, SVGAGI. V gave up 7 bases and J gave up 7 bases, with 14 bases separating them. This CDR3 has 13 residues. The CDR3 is CASIGGGQQPQHF. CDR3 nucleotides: TGTGCCAGCATTGGCGGGGGTCAGCAGCCCCAGCATTTT.

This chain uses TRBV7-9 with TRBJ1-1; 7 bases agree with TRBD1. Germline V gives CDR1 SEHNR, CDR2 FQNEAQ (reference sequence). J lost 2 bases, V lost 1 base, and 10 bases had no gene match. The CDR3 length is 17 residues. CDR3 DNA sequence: TGTGCCAGCAGCTTAGTAGGGGGCGTGCGATTAAACACTGAAGCTTTCTTT. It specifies CASSLVGGVRLNTEAFF.

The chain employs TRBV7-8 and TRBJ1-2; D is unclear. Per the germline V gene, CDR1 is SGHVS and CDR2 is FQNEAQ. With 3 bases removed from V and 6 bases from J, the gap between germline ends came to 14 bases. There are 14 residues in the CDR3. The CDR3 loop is CASSFSHGGDGYTF. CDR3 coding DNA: TGTGCCAGCAGCTTTAGTCATGGCGGTGATGGCTACACCTTC.

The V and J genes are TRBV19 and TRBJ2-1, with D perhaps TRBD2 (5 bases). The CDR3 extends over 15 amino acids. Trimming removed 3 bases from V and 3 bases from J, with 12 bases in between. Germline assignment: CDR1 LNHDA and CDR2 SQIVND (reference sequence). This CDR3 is CASSIEGINYNEQFF. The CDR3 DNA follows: TGTGCCAGTAGTATTGAGGGAATAAACTACAATGAGCAGTTCTTC.

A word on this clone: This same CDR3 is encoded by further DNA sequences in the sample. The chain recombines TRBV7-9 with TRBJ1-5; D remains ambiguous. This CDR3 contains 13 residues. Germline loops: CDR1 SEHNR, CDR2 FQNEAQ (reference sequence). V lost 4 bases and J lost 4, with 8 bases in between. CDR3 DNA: TGTGCCAGCAGCTCAGGAGGAAATCAGCCCCAGCATTTT. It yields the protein CASSSGGNQPQHF. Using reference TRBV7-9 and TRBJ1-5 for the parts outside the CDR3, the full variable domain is DTGVSQNPRHKITKRGQNVTFRCDPISEHNRLYWYRQTLGQGPEFLTYFQNEAQLEKSRLLSDRFSAERPKGSFSTLEIQRTEQGDSAMYLCASSSGGNQPQHFGDGTRLSIL.

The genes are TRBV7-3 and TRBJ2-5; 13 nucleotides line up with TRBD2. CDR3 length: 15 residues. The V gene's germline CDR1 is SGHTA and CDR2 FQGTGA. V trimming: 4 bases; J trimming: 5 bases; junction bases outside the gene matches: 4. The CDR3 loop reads CASSSGLAGVETQYF. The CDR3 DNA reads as TGTGCCAGCAGCTCCGGACTAGCGGGGGTTGAGACCCAGTACTTC.

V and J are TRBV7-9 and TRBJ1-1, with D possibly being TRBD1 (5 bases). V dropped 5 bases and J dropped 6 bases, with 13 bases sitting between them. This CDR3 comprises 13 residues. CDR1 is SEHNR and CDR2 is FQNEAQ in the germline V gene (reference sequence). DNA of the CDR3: TGTGCCAGCAGCGGACGGGGCCTACCTGAAGCTTTCTTT. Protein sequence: CASSGRGLPEAFF. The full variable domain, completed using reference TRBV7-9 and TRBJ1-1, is DTGVSQNPRHKITKRGQNVTFRCDPISEHNRLYWYRQTLGQGPEFLTYFQNEAQLEKSRLLSDRFSAERPKGSFSTLEIQRTEQGDSAMYLCASSGRGLPEAFFGQGTRLTVV.

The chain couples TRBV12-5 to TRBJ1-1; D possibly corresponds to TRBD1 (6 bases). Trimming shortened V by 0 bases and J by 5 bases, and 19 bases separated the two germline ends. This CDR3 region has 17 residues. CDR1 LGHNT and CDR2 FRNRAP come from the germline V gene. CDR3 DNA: TGTGCTAGTGGTTTGGTACTCATCCGCAGGGGCGATACTGAAGCTTTCTTT. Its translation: CASGLVLIRRGDTEAFF.

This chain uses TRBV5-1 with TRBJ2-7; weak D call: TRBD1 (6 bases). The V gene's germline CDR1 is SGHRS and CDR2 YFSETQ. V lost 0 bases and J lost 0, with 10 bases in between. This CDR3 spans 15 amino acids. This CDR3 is CASSLEGQPSYEQYF. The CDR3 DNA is TGCGCCAGCAGCTTGGAAGGACAGCCCTCCTACGAGCAGTACTTC.

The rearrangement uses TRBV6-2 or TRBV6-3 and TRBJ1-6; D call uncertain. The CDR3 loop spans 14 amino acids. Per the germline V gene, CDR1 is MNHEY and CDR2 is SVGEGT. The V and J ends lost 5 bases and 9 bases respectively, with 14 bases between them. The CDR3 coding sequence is TGTGCCAGCAGTAGGACTCGGGAGGGTTCACCCCTCCACTTT. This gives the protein CASSRTREGSPLHF.

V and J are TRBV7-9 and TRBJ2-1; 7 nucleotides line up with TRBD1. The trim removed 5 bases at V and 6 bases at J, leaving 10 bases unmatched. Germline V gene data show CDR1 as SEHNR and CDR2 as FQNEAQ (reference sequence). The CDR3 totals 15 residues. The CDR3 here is CASSTQGLLGNEQFF. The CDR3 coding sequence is TGTGCCAGCAGCACACAGGGGTTACTGGGCAATGAGCAGTTCTTC. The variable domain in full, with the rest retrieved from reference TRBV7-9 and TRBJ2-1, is DTGVSQNPRHKITKRGQNVTFRCDPISEHNRLYWYRQTLGQGPEFLTYFQNEAQLEKSRLLSDRFSAERPKGSFSTLEIQRTEQGDSAMYLCASSTQGLLGNEQFFGPGTRLTVL.

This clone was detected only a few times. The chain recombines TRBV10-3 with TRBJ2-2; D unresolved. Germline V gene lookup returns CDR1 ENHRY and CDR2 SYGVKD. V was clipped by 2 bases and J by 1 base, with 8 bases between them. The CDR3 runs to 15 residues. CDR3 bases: TGTGCCATCAGTGAGAGGCTTCTGAACACCGGGGAGCTGTTTTTT. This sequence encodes CAISERLLNTGELFF.

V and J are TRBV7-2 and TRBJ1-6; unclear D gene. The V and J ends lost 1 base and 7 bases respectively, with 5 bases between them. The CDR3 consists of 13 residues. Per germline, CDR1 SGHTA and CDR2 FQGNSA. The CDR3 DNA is TGTGCCAGCAGCTTAGACAGCAATTCACCCCTCCACTTT. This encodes CASSLDSNSPLHF. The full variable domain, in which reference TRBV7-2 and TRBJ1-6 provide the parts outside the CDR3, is GAGVSQSPSNKVTEKGKDVELRCDPISGHTALYWYRQSLGQGLEFLIYFQGNSAPDKSGLPSDRFSAERTGGSVSTLTIQRTQQEDSAVYLCASSLDSNSPLHFGNGTRLTVT.

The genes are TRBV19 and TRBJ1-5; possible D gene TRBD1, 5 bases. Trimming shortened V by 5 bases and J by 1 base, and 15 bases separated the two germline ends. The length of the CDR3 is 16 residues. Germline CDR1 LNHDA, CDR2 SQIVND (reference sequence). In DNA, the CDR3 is TGTGCCAGTAGTCTCAGACGGGGCGAAAGCAATCAGCCCCAGCATTTT. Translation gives CASSLRRGESNQPQHF.

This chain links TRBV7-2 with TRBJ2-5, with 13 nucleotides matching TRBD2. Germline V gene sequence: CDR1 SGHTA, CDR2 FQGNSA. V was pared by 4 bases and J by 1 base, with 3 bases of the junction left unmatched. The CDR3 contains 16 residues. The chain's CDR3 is CASSSGLAGTQETQYF. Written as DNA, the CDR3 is TGTGCCAGCAGCTCGGGACTAGCGGGGACCCAAGAGACCCAGTACTTC. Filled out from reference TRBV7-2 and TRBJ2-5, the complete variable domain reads GAGVSQSPSNKVTEKGKDVELRCDPISGHTALYWYRQSLGQGLEFLIYFQGNSAPDKSGLPSDRFSAERTGGSVSTLTIQRTQQEDSAVYLCASSSGLAGTQETQYFGPGTRLLVL.

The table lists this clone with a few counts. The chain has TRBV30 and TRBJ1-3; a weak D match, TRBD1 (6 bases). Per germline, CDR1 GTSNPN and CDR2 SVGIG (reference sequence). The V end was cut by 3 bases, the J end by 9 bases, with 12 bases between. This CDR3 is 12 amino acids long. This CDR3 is CAWRTGHGTIYF. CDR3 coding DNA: TGTGCCTGGAGGACAGGTCACGGCACCATATATTTT. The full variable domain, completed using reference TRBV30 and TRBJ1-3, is SQTIHQWPATLVQPVGSPLSLECTVEGTSNPNLYWYRQAAGRGLQLLFYSVGIGQISSEVPQNLSASRPQDRQFILSSKKLLLSDSGFYLCAWRTGHGTIYFGEGSWLTVV.

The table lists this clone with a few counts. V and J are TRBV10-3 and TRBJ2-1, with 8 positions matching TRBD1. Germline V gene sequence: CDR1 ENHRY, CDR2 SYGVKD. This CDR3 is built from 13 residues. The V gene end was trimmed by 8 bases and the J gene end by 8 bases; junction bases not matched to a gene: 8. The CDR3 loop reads CAIGQGALYEQFF. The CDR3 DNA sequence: TGTGCCATCGGGCAGGGGGCTCTGTATGAGCAGTTCTTC.

For the CDR3, the DNA is TGTGCCAGCAGCCAAGGCCACAGGGATCGGGGCTACACCTTC. This translates into CASSQGHRDRGYTF. The chain employs TRBV4-2 and TRBJ1-2, with a possible D match to TRBD1 (6 bases). V gave up 1 base and J gave up 8 bases, with 14 bases separating them. Germline CDR1 reads LGHNA; CDR2 reads YNFKEQ. The CDR3 extends over 14 amino acids.

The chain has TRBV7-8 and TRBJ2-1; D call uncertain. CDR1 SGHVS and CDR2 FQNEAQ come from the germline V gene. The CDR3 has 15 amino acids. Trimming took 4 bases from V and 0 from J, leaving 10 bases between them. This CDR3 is CASSSHRSSYNEQFF. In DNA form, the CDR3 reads TGTGCCAGCAGCTCCCATAGGAGCTCCTACAATGAGCAGTTCTTC.

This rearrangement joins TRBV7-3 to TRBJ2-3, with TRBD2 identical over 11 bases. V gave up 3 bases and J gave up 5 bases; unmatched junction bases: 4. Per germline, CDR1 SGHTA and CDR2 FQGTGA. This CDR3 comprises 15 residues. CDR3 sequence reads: CASSFSGGAIDTQYF. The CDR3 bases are TGTGCCAGCAGCTTTAGCGGGGGGGCCATAGATACGCAGTATTTT.

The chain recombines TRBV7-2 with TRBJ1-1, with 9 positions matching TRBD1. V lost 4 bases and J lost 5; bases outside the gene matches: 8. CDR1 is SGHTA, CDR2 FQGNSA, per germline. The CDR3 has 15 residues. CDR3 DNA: TGTGCCAGCAGCTCGGGACAGGGTGAGCGAACTGAAGCTTTCTTT. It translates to CASSSGQGERTEAFF.

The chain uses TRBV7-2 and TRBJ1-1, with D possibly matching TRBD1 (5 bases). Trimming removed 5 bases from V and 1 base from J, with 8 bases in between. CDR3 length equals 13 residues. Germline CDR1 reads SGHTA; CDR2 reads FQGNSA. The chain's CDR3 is CASSVGPNTEAFF. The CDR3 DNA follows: TGTGCCAGCAGCGTGGGGCCGAACACTGAAGCTTTCTTT.

The CDR3 DNA reads TGTGCCAGCAGTCTGGCAGGGCAGCGATTGGGCAATGAGCAGTTCTTC. It is translated as CASSLAGQRLGNEQFF. The chain has TRBV25-1 and TRBJ2-1; a weak D match, TRBD1 (5 bases). This CDR3 region has 16 residues. V was pared by 5 bases and J by 6 bases, with 20 bases between. Germline V gene lookup returns CDR1 MGHDK and CDR2 SYGVNS.

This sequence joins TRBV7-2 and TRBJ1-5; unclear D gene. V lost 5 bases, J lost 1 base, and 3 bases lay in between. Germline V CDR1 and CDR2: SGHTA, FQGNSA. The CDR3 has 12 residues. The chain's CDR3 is CASSQSNQPQHF. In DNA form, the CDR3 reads TGTGCCAGCAGCCAGAGCAATCAGCCCCAGCATTTT.

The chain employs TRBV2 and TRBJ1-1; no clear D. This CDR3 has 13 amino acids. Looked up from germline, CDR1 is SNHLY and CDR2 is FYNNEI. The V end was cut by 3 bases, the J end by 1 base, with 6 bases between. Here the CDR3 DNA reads TGTGCCAGCAGTGAGGGCGCGAACACTGAAGCTTTCTTT. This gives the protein CASSEGANTEAFF.